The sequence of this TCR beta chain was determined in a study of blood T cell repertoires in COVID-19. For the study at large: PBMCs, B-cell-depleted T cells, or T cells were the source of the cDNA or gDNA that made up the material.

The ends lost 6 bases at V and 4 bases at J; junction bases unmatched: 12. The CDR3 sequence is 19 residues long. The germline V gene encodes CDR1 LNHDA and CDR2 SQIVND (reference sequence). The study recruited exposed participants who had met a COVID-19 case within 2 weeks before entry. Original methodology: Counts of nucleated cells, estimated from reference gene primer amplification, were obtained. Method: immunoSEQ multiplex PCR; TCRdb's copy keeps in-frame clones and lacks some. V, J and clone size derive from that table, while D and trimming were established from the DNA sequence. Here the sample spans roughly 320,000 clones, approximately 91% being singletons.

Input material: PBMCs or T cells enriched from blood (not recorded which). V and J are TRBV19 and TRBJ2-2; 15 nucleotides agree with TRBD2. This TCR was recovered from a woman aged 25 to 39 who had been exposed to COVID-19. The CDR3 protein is CASSGRGLAGGWGTGELFF. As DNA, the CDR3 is TGTGCCAGTAGCGGACGGGGACTAGCGGGGGGCTGGGGCACCGGGGAGCTGTTTTTT.